Sequencing of this TCR beta chain was carried out in a study of spatial heterogeneity in lung cancer. Study-wide results and caveats: Tracking of tumor mutation counts was seen in expanded intratumoral alpha and beta TCR counts. Ubiquitous and regional expanded TCR counts correlated with ubiquitous and regional nonsynonymous mutations, respectively.

Time point described: sample taken at primary tumor resection. TCRs were sequenced from unsorted whole RNA of tumor, nontumor lung or PBMC. TCRdb reprocessed the 5' RACE reads via MiXCR and lists one record per CDR3 protein. The sample includes several thousand distinct CDR3 sequences, 27% of them seen just once. Judged by abundance, this clonotype is medium-sized. Its antigen is currently unknown. CDR1 is KGHDR and CDR2 is SFDVKD in the germline V gene. The V gene end was trimmed by 4 bases and the J gene end by 0 bases; junction bases not matched to a gene: 5. The CDR3 is 16 amino acids. Source: lung tumor tissue, taken at surgery. This sequence was found in a male donor with early-stage non-small cell lung cancer. The J gene is TRBJ1-3, the V gene TRBV24-1, with 7 bases that match TRBD1. The CDR3 loop is CATSDSTGHSGNTIYF. The DNA for the CDR3 is TGTGCCACCAGTGACTCGACAGGGCACTCTGGAAACACCATATATTTT.